This T cell receptor (beta chain) derives from a study of blood T cell repertoires in COVID-19. The repertoire was sequenced with immunoSEQ multiplex PCR; TCRdb's copy has only in-frame clones and lacks some. The sample records more than 300,000 clones, roughly 90% being singletons. CDR1 and CDR2 (germline): KGHSH, LQKENI. Trimming left V 3 bases short and J 2 bases short, with 10 bases between. This CDR3 has 15 residues. This clone was seen only once. Seattle cases were enrolled at active infection and followed longitudinally. The sequenced sample consisted of peripheral blood. The genes are TRBV18 and TRBJ2-2; perhaps TRBD2 as D (6 bases). This sequence was found in a woman in her 30s with COVID-19, enrolled during active disease. The CDR3 DNA reads TGTGCCAGCTCACCGGGACTTGGAAACACCGGGGAGCTGTTTTTT. It encodes CASSPGLGNTGELFF.